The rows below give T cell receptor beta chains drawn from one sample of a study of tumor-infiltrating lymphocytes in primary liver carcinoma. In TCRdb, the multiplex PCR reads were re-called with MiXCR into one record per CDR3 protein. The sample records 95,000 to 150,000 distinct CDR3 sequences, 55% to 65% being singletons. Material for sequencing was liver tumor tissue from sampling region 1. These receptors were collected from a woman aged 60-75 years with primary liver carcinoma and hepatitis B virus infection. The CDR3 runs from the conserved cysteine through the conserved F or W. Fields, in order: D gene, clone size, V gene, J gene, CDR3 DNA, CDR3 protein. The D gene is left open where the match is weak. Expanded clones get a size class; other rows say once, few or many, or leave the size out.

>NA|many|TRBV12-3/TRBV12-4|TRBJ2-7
TGTGCCAGCAGGGGGGGTCACGGACCCTACGAGCAGTACTTC
CASRGGHGPYEQYF
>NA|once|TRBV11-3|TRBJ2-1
TGTGCCGGCAGCTTAGGGTTCGGAGGGCTTTCCTACAAAGAGCAGTTCTTC
CAGSLGFGGLSYKEQFF
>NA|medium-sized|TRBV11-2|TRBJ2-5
TGTGCCAGCAGGGCCCCCCAGTCGGAGACCCAGTACTTC
CASRAPQSETQYF
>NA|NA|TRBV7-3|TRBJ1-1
TGTGCCAGCAGCGCCAGCGCTAGCCGGGACATAGACACTGAAGCTTTCTTT
CASSASASRDIDTEAFF
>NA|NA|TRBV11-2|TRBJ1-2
TGTGCCAGCATTCCTACCCATTTGGCAGTTGGCTACACCTTC
CASIPTHLAVGYTF
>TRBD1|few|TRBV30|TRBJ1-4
TGTGCCTGGAGTGTACAGGACAGGGTCAAAAATGAAAAACTGTTTTTT
CAWSVQDRVKNEKLFF
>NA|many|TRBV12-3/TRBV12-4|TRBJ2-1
TGTGCCAGCAGGAGCGTGAGAAGCTCCTACAATGAGCAGTTCTTC
CASRSVRSSYNEQFF
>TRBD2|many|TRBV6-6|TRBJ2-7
TGTGCCAGCAGTTACTCCGGGACTAGTGCCACCTACGAGCAGTACTTC
CASSYSGTSATYEQYF
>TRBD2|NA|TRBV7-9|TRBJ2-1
TGTGCCAGCAGCCCCGGACTAGCGGGAGTCTTACTCTCCTACAATGAGCAGTTCTTC
CASSPGLAGVLLSYNEQFF
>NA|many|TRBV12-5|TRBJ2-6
TGTGCAAGCGCGGGGTCTGGGGCCAACGTCCTGACTTTC
CASAGSGANVLTF
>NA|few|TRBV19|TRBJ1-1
TGTGCCAATACCATCTCGGGGGGGTCTACCATGAACACTGAAGCTTTCTTT
CANTISGGSTMNTEAFF
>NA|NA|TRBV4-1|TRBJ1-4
TGCACCAGCAGCCAAGATGGGGCTCTCAAGAGCGGAAAACTGTTTTTT
CTSSQDGALKSGKLFF
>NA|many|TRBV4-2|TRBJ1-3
TGTGCCAGCAGCCAAGTAGGGCAGACCTCTGGAAACACCATATATTTT
CASSQVGQTSGNTIYF
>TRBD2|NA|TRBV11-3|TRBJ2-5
TGTGCCAGCAGCCTGGGGACTAGCGGGATGAAGACTCAGTACTTC
CASSLGTSGMKTQYF
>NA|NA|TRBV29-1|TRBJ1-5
TGCAGCGTTGAGGGGTCGGGGGGGAATCAGCCCCAGCATTTT
CSVEGSGGNQPQHF
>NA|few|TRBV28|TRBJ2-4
TGTGCCAGTACCACAGGGTCCAAAAACATTCAGTACTTC
CASTTGSKNIQYF
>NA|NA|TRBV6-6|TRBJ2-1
TGTGCCATCAACAAGGGGAGCTCCTACAATAAGCAGTTCTTC
CAINKGSSYNKQFF
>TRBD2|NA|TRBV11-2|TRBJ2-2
TGTGCCAGCAGCGCAGGGACTAGCAGGGTAGCCGGGGAGCTGTTTTTT
CASSAGTSRVAGELFF
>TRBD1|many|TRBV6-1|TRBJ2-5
TGTGCCAGCAGTGAAGGGGTCTTGGGACAGGGGTCCTTCTTAAAACAAGAGACCCAGTACTTC
CASSEGVLGQGSFLKQETQYF
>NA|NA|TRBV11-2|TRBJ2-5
TGTGTCAGCACTTCGAGTCCCGGGGAGACCCAGTACTTC
CVSTSSPGETQYF
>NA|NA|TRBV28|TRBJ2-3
TGTGCCAGCAGTAGAACGAGCACAGATAGGCAGTATTTT
CASSRTSTDRQYF
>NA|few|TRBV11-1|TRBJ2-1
TGTACCAACAGCGAGTCTCTTGACAATGAGCAGTTCTTC
CTNSESLDNEQFF
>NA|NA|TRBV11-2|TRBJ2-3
TGTGCCATCAGCTTCGGACTCGGACGCACAGATACGCAGTATTTC
CAISFGLGRTDTQYF
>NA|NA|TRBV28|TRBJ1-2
TGTGCCAGCAGTTTACGGGGGCCCGGAAATGGCTACACCTTC
CASSLRGPGNGYTF
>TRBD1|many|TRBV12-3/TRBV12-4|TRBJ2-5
TGTGCCAGCAGTTCTCTACCGGGACAGGGGCAAGAGACCCAGTACTTC
CASSSLPGQGQETQYF
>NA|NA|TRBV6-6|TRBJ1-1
TGTGCCAGCAAGAAGACCAGGCGGACTGAAGCTTTCTTT
CASKKTRRTEAFF
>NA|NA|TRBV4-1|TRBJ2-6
TGCGCCAGCAGCCAAGATCGTCGCAGGCGACGACCCACCTCTGGGGCCAACGTCCTGACTTTC
CASSQDRRRRRPTSGANVLTF
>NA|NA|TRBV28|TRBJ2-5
TGTGCCAGCAGTTTTAATATCTGGGAGACCCAGTACTTC
CASSFNIWETQYF
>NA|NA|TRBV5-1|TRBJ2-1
TGTGCCAGCAGCGGACCCTCCTACAATGAGCAGTTCTTC
CASSGPSYNEQFF
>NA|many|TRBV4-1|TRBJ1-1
TGCGCCAGCAGCCCCCCGGGGCGGGTTAACACTGAAGCTTTCTTT
CASSPPGRVNTEAFF
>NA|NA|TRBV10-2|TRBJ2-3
TGCGCCAGCAGTGAGTCGATCGCAGATATACAGTATTTT
CASSESIADIQYF
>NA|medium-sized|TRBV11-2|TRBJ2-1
TGTGCCAGCAGCCCTCGGACGGCCTACAATGAGCAGTTCTTC
CASSPRTAYNEQFF
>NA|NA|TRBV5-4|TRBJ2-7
TGTGCCAACAGCTTGGGGCTGGGTGGCTACGAGCAGTACTTC
CANSLGLGGYEQYF
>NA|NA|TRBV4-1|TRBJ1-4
TGCGCCAGCAGCCACGATCTCTATAAGTCTAATGGAAAACTGTTTTTT
CASSHDLYKSNGKLFF
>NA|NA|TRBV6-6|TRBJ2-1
TGTGCCAGCACCCACGGGGGTTCCTACCATGAGCGGTTCTTC
CASTHGGSYHERFF
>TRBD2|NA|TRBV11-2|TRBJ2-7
TGCGCCAGCAGCCAAGGGACTAGCGGGAGTTACGAGGAGTACTTC
CASSQGTSGSYEEYF
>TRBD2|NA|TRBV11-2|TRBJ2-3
TGTGCCAGCAGCTGGACTAGCGGGGCAGATACGCAGTATTTT
CASSWTSGADTQYF
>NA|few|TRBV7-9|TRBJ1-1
TGTGCCAGCAGCTTAGAGGGGGTAGGCGCTGAAGCTTTCTTT
CASSLEGVGAEAFF
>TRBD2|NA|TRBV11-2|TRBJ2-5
TGTACCAGCAGCTTAGTTGGACTAGCGGGAGGGTTCCAAGAGACCCAGTACTTT
CTSSLVGLAGGFQETQYF
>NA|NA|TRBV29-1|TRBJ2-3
TGCAGTGTCAGGACCTCGCAATTATCACGGGAGCAGTATTTT
CSVRTSQLSREQYF
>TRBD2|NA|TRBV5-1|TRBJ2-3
TGCGCCAGCAGCTTATATAGCGGGAAAGCTAGAGATACGCACTATTTT
CASSLYSGKARDTHYF
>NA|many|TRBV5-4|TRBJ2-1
TGTGCCAGCAGCTTCACTTCGGGACCCACTAATGAGCAGTTCTTC
CASSFTSGPTNEQFF
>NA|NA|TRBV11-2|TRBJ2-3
TGTGCCAGCAGCTTGGGAGCGATGGGCACAGATACGCAGTATTTT
CASSLGAMGTDTQYF
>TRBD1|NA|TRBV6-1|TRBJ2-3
TGTGCCAGCAGTGAATACGCCGGGACAGGGTGGGATACGCCGTATTTT
CASSEYAGTGWDTPYF
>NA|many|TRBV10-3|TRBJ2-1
TGTGCCATCAGTGAGTCGGCGGCTTCCTACAATGAGCAGTTCTTC
CAISESAASYNEQFF
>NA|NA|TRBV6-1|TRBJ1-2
TGTGCCAGCACGGTGGTCCAAGGGAGCTACACCTTC
CASTVVQGSYTF
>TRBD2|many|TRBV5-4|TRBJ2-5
TGTGCCAGCAGCTTTCGACTAGCGGGAGTGGGGACCCAGTACTTC
CASSFRLAGVGTQYF
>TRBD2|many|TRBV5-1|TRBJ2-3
TGCGCCAGCAGCCCCGGGACTAGCGGCTTCACAGATACGCAGTATTTT
CASSPGTSGFTDTQYF
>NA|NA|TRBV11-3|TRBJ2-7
TGTGCCAGCAGCCCCAGGGCCACACATTACTACGAGCAGTACTTC
CASSPRATHYYEQYF
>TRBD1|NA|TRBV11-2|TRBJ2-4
TGCGCCAGCAGCCCACGGACAGGATTAGCCGAAAACATTCAGTACTTC
CASSPRTGLAENIQYF
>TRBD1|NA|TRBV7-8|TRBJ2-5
TGTGCCAGCAGTCTTCGACAGGGGCCGTCGGAGACCCAGTACTTC
CASSLRQGPSETQYF
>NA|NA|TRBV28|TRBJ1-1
TGTGCCAGCAGTTTGGTGGGGGCGGTTGGAGCTTTCTTT
CASSLVGAVGAFF
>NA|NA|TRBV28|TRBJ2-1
TGTGCCAGCAGGCGACCGTCTCCTCACAATGAGCAGTTCTTC
CASRRPSPHNEQFF
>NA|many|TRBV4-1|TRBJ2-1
TGCGCCAGCAGCCAAGACCCTCTGGGCCGTCGCGATGAGCAGTTCTTC
CASSQDPLGRRDEQFF
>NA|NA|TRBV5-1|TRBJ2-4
TGCGCCAGCGGCTTGGTTGGCAGCCAAAACATTCAGTACTTC
CASGLVGSQNIQYF
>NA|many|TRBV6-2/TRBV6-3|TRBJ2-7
TGTGCCAGCAGTTACTCCGACAGTTCAACCTACGAGCAGTACTTC
CASSYSDSSTYEQYF
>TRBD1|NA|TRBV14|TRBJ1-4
TGTGCCAGCAGCCAAGAACGGGGGACAGTTAGTGAAAAACTGTTTTTT
CASSQERGTVSEKLFF
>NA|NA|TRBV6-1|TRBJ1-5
TGTGCCAGCAGTCCCCGTGTTGAGGAGAGGAGCAATCAGCCCCAGCATTTT
CASSPRVEERSNQPQHF
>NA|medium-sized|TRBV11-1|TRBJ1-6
TGTGCCAGCAGCCTCTTCCGGGCTTCACCCCTCCACTTT
CASSLFRASPLHF
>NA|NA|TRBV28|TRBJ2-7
TGTGCCAGCAGTCGTCCCTTGACAGCCCTTTATGCCTCCTACGAGCAGTACTTC
CASSRPLTALYASYEQYF